These 4 T cell receptor beta chains were all obtained from the same sample, sequenced in a study of cytomegalovirus exposure and HLA in healthy donors. PCR employed 60 Vbeta and 13 Jbeta primers. The data were produced by immunoSEQ multiplex PCR, yet TCRdb's version contains in-frame clones alone and is incomplete. The table records some 140,000 clones, about 61% of them present only once. Sequences were obtained from PBMCs. The receptor set was obtained from a woman in her forties in good health and CMV-seronegative.

The CDR3 DNA sequence: TGTGCCAGCAGTACCTCCGGGGGGACTGGGGCCAACGTCCTGACTTTC. This codes for CASSTSGGTGANVLTF. V and J are TRBV28 and TRBJ2-6; 7 bases line up with TRBD2. The ends lost 5 bases at V and 2 bases at J; junction bases unmatched: 6. The germline gives CDR1 MDHEN, CDR2 SYDVKM. CDR3 length: 16 amino acids. The complete variable domain, with remaining parts taken from reference TRBV28 and TRBJ2-6, reads DVKVTQSSRYLVKRTGEKVFLECVQDMDHENMFWYRQDPGLGLRLIYFSYDVKMKEKGDIPEGYSVSREKKERFSLILESASTNQTSMYLCASSTSGGTGANVLTFGAGSRLTVL.

V and J are TRBV6-5 and TRBJ2-3, with 9 bases lining up with TRBD1. Trimming cost V 4 bases and J 10 bases; bases outside gene matches: 12. CDR1 and CDR2 from the germline V gene are MNHEY and SVGAGI. There are 15 residues in the CDR3. The CDR3 DNA reads TGTGCCAGCAGTTCACAGGGGGCAGGGGGCGATCCGCAGTATTTT. This codes for CASSSQGAGGDPQYF.

The V gene is TRBV6-5, the J gene TRBJ1-1, with D perhaps TRBD1 (6 bases). Looked up from germline, CDR1 is MNHEY and CDR2 is SVGAGI. CDR3 length: 15 amino acids. Trimming removed 6 bases from V and 1 base from J, with 15 bases in between. The CDR3 DNA sequence: TGTGCCAGCAGCTTCGGGGGGCAGGGGAACACTGAAGCTTTCTTT. Translated, it gives CASSFGGQGNTEAFF.

This clone was seen more than once but under ten times. The rearrangement joins TRBV5-8 to TRBJ2-1; 7 bases match TRBD1. The CDR3 is 13 amino acids. V shed 3 bases, J shed 7 bases, and the junction held 4 bases outside the gene matches. The V gene's germline CDR1 is SGHTS and CDR2 YDEGEE. The CDR3 nucleotides are TGTGCCAGCAGCTGGGACAGAGATAATGAGCAGTTCTTC. Encoded protein: CASSWDRDNEQFF.